The 25 T cell receptor beta chains below were found in one sample sequenced in a study of CD8+ T cells in alopecia areata. Regarding treatment: oral pan-JAK inhibitor, 5-10 mg twice daily. cDNA serving as the sequencing template came from extracted, reverse transcribed RNA. Only in-frame clones appear in the TCRdb table, and some are missing; sequencing was by immunoSEQ multiplex PCR. Here the sample spans 80,000 to 100,000 clones, around 44% being singletons. The starting material was CD8+ T cells sorted from blood, obtained at week 24, from a patient treated with tofacitinib. The origin of the receptors is a human donor with alopecia areata.

The rearrangement links TRBV30 to TRBJ1-1, with no clear D. Trimming pared 3 bases from V and 2 bases from J, leaving 25 bases between. Germline values: CDR1 GTSNPN, CDR2 SVGIG (reference sequence). This CDR3 is built from 18 residues. CDR3 sequence (DNA): TGTGCCTGGAGCCAGACTCGGAGGGTTGGTTTCGGAAACACTGAAGCTTTCTTT. Protein product: CAWSQTRRVGFGNTEAFF. The full variable domain, with the rest looked up from reference TRBV30 and TRBJ1-1, is SQTIHQWPATLVQPVGSPLSLECTVEGTSNPNLYWYRQAAGRGLQLLFYSVGIGQISSEVPQNLSASRPQDRQFILSSKKLLLSDSGFYLCAWSQTRRVGFGNTEAFFGQGTRLTVV.

The chain links TRBV4-1 to TRBJ2-7; 9 nucleotides line up with TRBD2. Germline assignment: CDR1 MGHRA and CDR2 YSYEKL. The V and J ends lost 1 base and 0 bases, in that order; junction bases with no gene match: 4. The CDR3 loop spans 16 amino acids. CDR3 nucleotide sequence: TGCGCCAGCAGCCAAGCCAGCGGGAGGAGCTCCTACGAGCAGTACTTC. Its protein product is CASSQASGRSSYEQYF.

The chain couples TRBV4-1 to TRBJ2-7; D is ambiguous. Trimming took off 0 bases at V and 2 bases at J, with 11 bases between the two ends. Germline assignment: CDR1 MGHRA and CDR2 YSYEKL. The CDR3 consists of 15 residues. Here the CDR3 DNA reads TGCGCCAGCAGCCAAGAAGTTTACGAACCCTACGAGCAGTACTTC. Amino acid sequence: CASSQEVYEPYEQYF.

V usage is TRBV11-2 and J usage is TRBJ2-5; D may be TRBD1 or TRBD2 (6 bases each). Looked up from germline, CDR1 is SGHAT and CDR2 is FQNNGV. The CDR3 runs 15 residues. Trimming took off 1 base at V and 4 bases at J, with 13 bases between the two ends. The CDR3 sequence: CASSLARGGGETQYF. The CDR3, as DNA: TGTGCCAGCAGCTTAGCCAGGGGAGGCGGAGAGACCCAGTACTTC.

The genes are TRBV4-1 and TRBJ1-5; 7 bases agree with TRBD1. After removal of 4 bases from V and 3 bases from J, the junction contained 6 bases not matched to a gene. The CDR3 has 15 amino acids. Germline-derived CDR1 and CDR2 are MGHRA and YSYEKL. The CDR3 DNA reads as TGCGCCAGCAGCCTTCAAGACAGGGTCAATCAGCCCCAGCATTTT. This gives the protein CASSLQDRVNQPQHF.

This clone was observed a handful of times. The V call is TRBV9, the J call TRBJ2-7; 8 bases line up with TRBD2. The CDR3 is 15 residues long. V lost 0 bases, J lost 1 base, and 3 bases stayed unmatched. Germline V gives CDR1 SGDLS, CDR2 YYNGEE. The CDR3: CASSVGSGTSYEQYF. DNA for the CDR3: TGTGCCAGCAGCGTAGGTAGCGGGACGTCCTACGAGCAGTACTTC.

The rearrangement joins TRBV30 to TRBJ2-2; D not resolved. The ends were cut back, 6 bases at V and 4 bases at J, with 3 bases in the middle. From germline, CDR1 is GTSNPN and CDR2 SVGIG (reference sequence). This CDR3 region has 10 residues. Here the CDR3 reads CACSTGELFF. CDR3 in DNA: TGTGCCTGCAGCACCGGGGAGCTGTTTTTT.

The chain combines TRBV6-5 with TRBJ2-3; D is undetermined. Germline V gene sequence: CDR1 MNHEY, CDR2 SVGAGI. The CDR3 consists of 15 residues. Trimming cost V 6 bases and J 2 bases, with 15 bases left between them. As DNA, the CDR3 is TGTGCCAGCAGCCTTACCCGCCACCACACAGATACGCAGTATTTT. Encoded protein: CASSLTRHHTDTQYF.

Only a few counts were recorded for this clone. The rearrangement joins TRBV7-9 to TRBJ2-1; 9 nucleotides align to TRBD1. J was trimmed by 12 bases and V by 1 base; bases with no gene match: 10. CDR3 length: 15 residues. CDR1 is SEHNR, CDR2 FQNEAQ, per germline (reference sequence). CDR3 bases: TGTGCCAGCAGCTTAGACCACACAGGGGGCGGAGTGCAGTTCTTC. Protein sequence: CASSLDHTGGGVQFF.

In its sample, this clone was seen once. The V gene is TRBV9, the J gene TRBJ1-5; 10 bases line up with TRBD1. V shed 4 bases, J shed 1 base, and the junction held 11 bases outside the gene matches. The CDR3 is 18 amino acids. The germline CDR1 and CDR2 sequences are SGDLS and YYNGEE. CDR3 bases: TGTGCCAGCAGCAACGGACAGGGGGGTATTGGGAGCAATCAGCCCCAGCATTTT. Residues: CASSNGQGGIGSNQPQHF.

The gene calls are TRBV29-1 and TRBJ1-2, with 8 bases fitting TRBD1. CDR1 and CDR2 (germline): SQVTM, ANQGSEA. CDR3 length: 13 residues. V shed 5 bases and J 4 bases; nucleotides not matched to a gene: 6. The CDR3 region has the DNA TGCAGCGTTACGACAGGGGAGAGCTATGGCTACACCTTC. It is translated as CSVTTGESYGYTF.

The chain joins TRBV29-1 to TRBJ1-1; no reliable D call. CDR3 length: 12 residues. CDR1 and CDR2 from the germline V gene are SQVTM and ANQGSEA. V dropped 5 bases and J dropped 1 base, with 8 bases sitting between them. The CDR3 loop reads CSVWLKNTEAFF. DNA of the CDR3: TGCAGCGTTTGGCTGAAGAACACTGAAGCTTTCTTT.

This clone was counted only a few times. The chain joins TRBV11-2 to TRBJ2-1; D is uncertain. The CDR3 has 14 residues. Looked up from germline, CDR1 is SGHAT and CDR2 is FQNNGV. Trimming stripped 6 bases from V and 6 bases from J, with 15 bases between. CDR3: CASSLVMTTNEQFF. The CDR3, as DNA: TGTGCCAGCAGTTTGGTGATGACAACCAATGAGCAGTTCTTC.

The rearrangement joins TRBV7-9 to TRBJ1-5; D might be TRBD1 (5 bases). Germline lookup yields CDR1 SEHNR and CDR2 FQNEAQ (reference sequence). V dropped 1 base and J dropped 1 base, with 5 bases sitting between them. This CDR3 region has 14 residues. CDR3 loop: CASSLGQSNQPQHF. The DNA for the CDR3 is TGTGCCAGCAGCTTAGGACAGAGCAATCAGCCCCAGCATTTT.

In DNA form, the CDR3 reads TGTGCCAGCAGCTTTACGGGACAGCTCGTTGTCGCTGAAGCTTTCTTT. Translated: CASSFTGQLVVAEAFF. J is TRBJ1-1 and V is TRBV11-2; 7 bases are shared with TRBD1. The CDR3 consists of 16 residues. The ends lost 3 bases at V and 6 bases at J; junction bases unmatched: 13. Germline loops: CDR1 SGHAT, CDR2 FQNNGV.

The chain carries TRBV27 and TRBJ2-7; D unresolved. The CDR3 totals 15 residues. Germline V gene lookup returns CDR1 MNHEY and CDR2 SMNVEV (reference sequence). V lost 0 bases, J lost 0 bases, and 9 bases lay in between. CDR3 sequence: CASSLSSVPSYEQYF. CDR3 DNA: TGTGCCAGCAGTTTATCTTCCGTACCCTCCTACGAGCAGTACTTC.

J is TRBJ2-1 and V is TRBV19; D ambiguous. V dropped 0 bases and J dropped 0 bases, with 18 bases sitting between them. There are 19 residues in the CDR3. CDR1 and CDR2 from the germline V gene are LNHDA and SQIVND (reference sequence). CDR3 amino acids: CASSIDPDRARSSYNEQFF. The DNA for the CDR3 is TGTGCCAGTAGTATAGATCCCGATAGGGCCCGAAGCTCCTACAATGAGCAGTTCTTC.

Only a few counts were recorded for this clone. The V and J genes are TRBV11-1 and TRBJ2-5; maybe TRBD2 (6 bases). The CDR3 covers 14 residues. Between the trimmed V and J ends, which lost 5 bases and 2 bases, there was a span of 12 bases. The germline V gene encodes CDR1 SGHAT and CDR2 FQDESV (reference sequence). The CDR3 bases are TGTGCCAGCAGCCGTCCGGGGGAGCAAGAGACCCAGTACTTC. The encoded protein is CASSRPGEQETQYF.

V usage is TRBV15 and J usage is TRBJ2-7; no clear D. V lost 0 bases, J lost 4 bases, and 7 bases lay in between. This CDR3 contains 13 residues. CDR1 is LNHNV, CDR2 YYDKDF, per germline (reference sequence). CDR3 bases: TGTGCCACCAGCAGAGATACCAGATACGAGCAGTACTTC. This translates into CATSRDTRYEQYF.

The chain couples TRBV30 to TRBJ1-1; D remains ambiguous. CDR1 is GTSNPN and CDR2 is SVGIG in the germline V gene (reference sequence). The CDR3 is made up of 11 amino acids. V was shortened by 4 bases and J by 13 bases, with 16 bases between the two germline ends. The CDR3 DNA reads as TGTGCCTGGATAACCTCGGGTGGGGATTTCTTT. Amino acids: CAWITSGGDFF.

This clone was counted only a few times. The V gene is TRBV27, the J gene TRBJ1-2; 10 nucleotides match TRBD1. Trimming removed 8 bases from V and 5 bases from J; junction bases left unmatched: 11. This CDR3 is 15 amino acids long. Germline V lookup: CDR1 MNHEY, CDR2 SMNVEV (reference sequence). The CDR3 spells CASGYYRDRGYGYTF. CDR3 nucleotide sequence: TGTGCCAGCGGATATTACCGGGACAGGGGATATGGCTACACCTTC.

The rearrangement links TRBV29-1 to TRBJ2-7; 8 nucleotides align to TRBD1. This CDR3 spans 15 amino acids. V lost 2 bases, J lost 3 bases, and 9 bases stayed unmatched. Germline CDR1 and CDR2: SQVTM and ANQGSEA. The CDR3 DNA reads TGCAGCGTTGAACTCATCCGGGACAGGCTCTACGAGCAGTACTTC. Translating it yields CSVELIRDRLYEQYF.

This chain joins TRBV4-3 and TRBJ2-7; the D call may be TRBD1 or TRBD2 (5 bases each). Trimming left V 0 bases short and J 0 bases short, with 9 bases between. The CDR3 extends over 15 amino acids. Germline V gives CDR1 LGHNA, CDR2 YSLEER. CDR3 sequence reads: CASSQDLGTSYEQYF. For the CDR3, the DNA is TGCGCCAGCAGCCAAGATTTAGGGACCTCCTACGAGCAGTACTTC.

The gene calls are TRBV10-3 and TRBJ2-1; D may be TRBD2 (5 bases). Trimming left V 0 bases short and J 4 bases short, with 7 bases between. Germline assignment: CDR1 ENHRY and CDR2 SYGVKD. The CDR3 sequence is 14 residues long. CDR3 in amino acids: CAISESTGYNEQFF. CDR3 nucleotides: TGTGCCATCAGTGAGTCGACGGGATACAATGAGCAGTTCTTC.

This clone came up a few times. This sequence joins TRBV13 and TRBJ2-1; perhaps TRBD2 as D (5 bases). V lost 5 bases and J lost 9, with 17 bases in between. CDR1 and CDR2 (germline): PRHDT, FYEKMQ (reference sequence). The CDR3 runs to 14 residues. CDR3 sequence reads: CASSPRAAGPEQFF. CDR3 nucleotide sequence: TGTGCCAGCAGCCCCCGGGCGGCGGGTCCTGAGCAGTTCTTC.